One and the same sample provided the 3 T cell receptor beta chains below, sequenced in a study of neurological immune-mediated disorders. Time point specified: technical triplicate 3. One entry per CDR3 protein, called by TCRdb with MiXCR from the 5' RACE reads. The table has about 45,000 distinct CDR3 sequences, 20% to 25% seen once. Sequences were obtained from PBMCs. These receptor sequences come from a man in his 60s with HTLV-1-associated myelopathy (HAM/TSP).

The sample holds many counts of this clonotype. The rearrangement links TRBV7-9 to TRBJ2-1, with D unclear. The V end was cut by 2 bases, the J end by 5 bases, with 7 bases between. CDR1 and CDR2 (germline): SEHNR, FQNEAQ (reference sequence). This CDR3 has 13 amino acids. CDR3 coding DNA: TGTGCCAGCAGCTTAACCCCCAACAATGAGCAGTTCTTC. Translated: CASSLTPNNEQFF.

This clonotype was found many times. A junction end diverges from the germline sequence, so it may reflect a read error. The V gene is TRBV28, the J gene TRBJ2-7; possible D gene TRBD1, 6 bases. Germline V lookup: CDR1 MDHEN, CDR2 SYDVKM. CDR3 length equals 13 residues. The DNA of the CDR3 is TGTGCCAGCACCCCTGGGGACACATACGTGCAGTACTTC. It codes for CASTPGDTYVQYF.

This clonotype was recorded many times. This chain uses TRBV5-6 with TRBJ2-1, with D perhaps TRBD1 or TRBD2 (5 bases each). The CDR3 runs to 18 residues. Trimming left V 3 bases short and J 8 bases short, with 27 bases between. Germline CDR1 is SGHDT and CDR2 is YYEEEE. The CDR3 region is CASSSWADRDLVMDEQFF. CDR3 nucleotides: TGTGCCAGCAGCTCCTGGGCCGACCGGGACCTCGTAATGGATGAGCAGTTCTTC.